This is a list of T cell receptor beta chains from one sample in a study of shared clonotypes between healthy human individuals. Data came from immunoSEQ multiplex PCR; TCRdb stores just in-frame clones and leaves some out. The repertoire includes fewer than 550,000 clones, about three quarters of them detected once, and around 13% sits in the top ten. Sequenced: PBMCs. Receptors originate from a woman in her thirties or forties in good health. Some clones in this sample may be carry-over from other donors' samples. Both conserved end residues are part of each CDR3. Each record gives: V gene, D gene, clone size, J gene, CDR3 DNA, CDR3 protein. A D gene is named only where the DNA matches it firmly. Size is omitted from some rows. Given values are once, few, many or a class for expanded clones.

TRBV7-2	.	.	TRBJ2-5	TGTGCCAGCAGCCCCGGGACCGGGGTAATACAAGAGACCCAGTACTTC	CASSPGTGVIQETQYF
TRBV5-8	.	.	TRBJ1-3	TGTGCCAGCAGCTGGGACGAAACCTCTGGAAACACCATATATTTT	CASSWDETSGNTIYF
TRBV19	.	.	TRBJ2-3	TGTGCCAGTAGTTATGGGGGTAGCACAGATACGCAGTATTTT	CASSYGGSTDTQYF
TRBV7-2	.	once	TRBJ2-5	TGTGCCAGCAGGATCTCTCCAGGGGTACAAGAGACCCAGTACTTC	CASRISPGVQETQYF
TRBV27	.	.	TRBJ1-4	TGTGCCAGCGGACCGGGGGGGGAAAAACTGTTTTTT	CASGPGGEKLFF
TRBV2	TRBD1	.	TRBJ1-5	TGTGCCAGCAGTGGCGGACAGGGAAATCAGCCCCAGCATTTT	CASSGGQGNQPQHF
TRBV5-1	.	.	TRBJ1-2	TGCGCCAGCAGCTTGGAGTCTTCTAACTATGGCTACACCTTC	CASSLESSNYGYTF
TRBV18	.	.	TRBJ2-4	TGTGCCAGCTCACCATCGCTTGCAGAAGAAAACATTCAGTACTTC	CASSPSLAEENIQYF
TRBV5-1	.	.	TRBJ1-5	TGCGCCAGCAGCTTCGAAGGGGGAAATCAGCCCCAGCATTTT	CASSFEGGNQPQHF
TRBV7-2	TRBD2	.	TRBJ2-1	TGTGCCAGCAGCTTAGCGGCTAGCGGGGGATACAATGAGCAGTTCTTC	CASSLAASGGYNEQFF
TRBV5-4	.	many	TRBJ1-1	TGTGCCAGCAGCCCTACGACAGGATTTGCTTTCTTT	CASSPTTGFAFF
TRBV28	.	.	TRBJ2-2	TGTGCCAGCAGCCAGGGGCTGGGGCGGAACACCGGGGAGCTGTTTTTT	CASSQGLGRNTGELFF
TRBV29-1	.	.	TRBJ1-5	TGCAGCGCCGGGGGTACAGACAATCAGCCCCAGCATTTT	CSAGGTDNQPQHF
TRBV5-1	.	.	TRBJ2-5	TGCGCCAGCAGCCTCAAACCAATCAGGACAGTTTTAGGAGAGACCCAGTACTTC	CASSLKPIRTVLGETQYF
TRBV27	TRBD1	.	TRBJ2-7	TGTGCCAGCAGCCCAAGAACCGGGACAGGCCACTACGAGCAGTACTTC	CASSPRTGTGHYEQYF
TRBV27	.	.	TRBJ2-7	TGTGCCAGCAGTTTAGGCGCTAGTTTGGACGAGCAGTACTTC	CASSLGASLDEQYF
TRBV7-2	.	.	TRBJ1-2	TGTGCCAGCAGCTTAGAGGGGGTTAACTATGGCTACACCTTC	CASSLEGVNYGYTF
TRBV28	.	.	TRBJ2-1	TGTGCCAGCAGCAAGACAGGATTTGACTTCGGGACTGACTACAATGAGCAGTTCTTC	CASSKTGFDFGTDYNEQFF
TRBV2	.	.	TRBJ2-2	TGTGCCAGCAGTGTGGTGGGGACGAACACCGGGGAGCTGTTTTTT	CASSVVGTNTGELFF
TRBV7-2	.	.	TRBJ1-4	TGTGCCAGCAGCCCCCAGGGGGAAAAACTGTTTTTT	CASSPQGEKLFF
TRBV5-1	.	.	TRBJ1-2	TGCGCCAGCAGCCCAAGGACAGCCTATGGCTACACCTTC	CASSPRTAYGYTF
TRBV4-1	TRBD1	.	TRBJ2-5	TGCGCCAGCAGCCCCCAAGCTGGGACAGGGATGTACCAAGAGACCCAGTACTTC	CASSPQAGTGMYQETQYF
TRBV5-6	.	few	TRBJ2-3	TGTGCCAGCAGCCGGGAGCAAAGGCGCACAGATACGCAGTATTTT	CASSREQRRTDTQYF
TRBV7-3	.	once	TRBJ2-3	TGTGCCAGCAGCCCCTCCCTCAAAGGAGACACAGATACGCAGTATTTT	CASSPSLKGDTDTQYF
TRBV5-1	TRBD2	.	TRBJ2-7	TGCGCCAGCAGCTTATTAGCGGGAGGGGACCCCGAGCAGTACTTC	CASSLLAGGDPEQYF
TRBV19	TRBD2	.	TRBJ2-3	TGTGCCAGTAGTATGGTAGCGGGAGTAGGCACAGATACGCAGTATTTT	CASSMVAGVGTDTQYF
TRBV2	.	.	TRBJ2-3	TGTGCCAGCAGTGCCTGGGTGGGAGCGGGAGATACGCAGTATTTT	CASSAWVGAGDTQYF
TRBV5-1	.	.	TRBJ2-1	TGCGCCAGCAGCTTGGGAAACAATGAGCAGTTCTTC	CASSLGNNEQFF
TRBV18	TRBD1	.	TRBJ2-7	TGTGCCAGCTCACCGGACAGGACAGCCTACGAGCAGTACTTC	CASSPDRTAYEQYF